These T cell receptor beta chains were read from a single sample in a study of Ad26.COV2.S vaccination and SARS-CoV-2 variants. Generated by immunoSEQ multiplex PCR, the TCRdb table keeps only in-frame clones and is missing some. The sample holds 300,000 to 400,000 clones, 92% seen once. The specimen comprised peripheral blood, sampled after recovery from COVID-19. These receptors were taken from a human donor who had recovered from COVID-19. Each CDR3 is given with its conserved first and last residue. The D gene is left open where the match is weak. Expanded clones are given a class, and other clones once, few, many or no size at all.

CDR3nt: TGTGCCAGTACCCTATTAGTGGGGACCCAGTACTTC
CDR3aa: CASTLLVGTQYF
d_gene: NA
len: 12
j_gene: TRBJ2-5
v_gene: TRBV6-5
abundance: once

CDR3nt: TGTGCCAGCAGCTTCGTTGGGGACCTCCGCTCTGGGGCCAACGTCCTGACTTTC
CDR3aa: CASSFVGDLRSGANVLTF
d_gene: NA
len: 18
j_gene: TRBJ2-6
v_gene: TRBV11-2
abundance: NA

CDR3nt: TGTGCCAGCAGCCCCTCCGCTATGAACACTGAAGCTTTCTTT
CDR3aa: CASSPSAMNTEAFF
d_gene: NA
len: 14
j_gene: TRBJ1-1
v_gene: TRBV21-1
abundance: NA

CDR3nt: TGTGCCAGCAGCTTTAACAGGGCCCGCGATTCACCCCTCCACTTT
CDR3aa: CASSFNRARDSPLHF
d_gene: NA
len: 15
j_gene: TRBJ1-6
v_gene: TRBV7-8
abundance: NA

CDR3nt: TGTGCCAGCTCACCTCCGACAGGGAGTGGAAACACCATATATTTT
CDR3aa: CASSPPTGSGNTIYF
d_gene: TRBD1
len: 15
j_gene: TRBJ1-3
v_gene: TRBV18
abundance: NA

CDR3nt: TGTGCCAGCAGCTTGAGGACCCGCTCCTACAATGAGCAGTTCTTC
CDR3aa: CASSLRTRSYNEQFF
d_gene: NA
len: 15
j_gene: TRBJ2-1
v_gene: TRBV7-6
abundance: NA

CDR3nt: TGTGCCAGCAGCGTAGCCCCCTTGAGCACAGATACGCAGTATTTT
CDR3aa: CASSVAPLSTDTQYF
d_gene: NA
len: 15
j_gene: TRBJ2-3
v_gene: TRBV9
abundance: NA

CDR3nt: TGTGCCAGCAGCTTGAGACTAGCGATCTACAATGAGCAGTTCTTC
CDR3aa: CASSLRLAIYNEQFF
d_gene: TRBD2
len: 15
j_gene: TRBJ2-1
v_gene: TRBV13
abundance: NA

CDR3nt: TGCGCCAGCAGCCCCGCTATGACGGGCACTGAAGCTTTCTTT
CDR3aa: CASSPAMTGTEAFF
d_gene: NA
len: 14
j_gene: TRBJ1-1
v_gene: TRBV10-1
abundance: NA

CDR3nt: TGTGCCAGCAGCTTCCCGACGGTTAACTATGGCTACACCTTC
CDR3aa: CASSFPTVNYGYTF
d_gene: NA
len: 14
j_gene: TRBJ1-2
v_gene: TRBV7-9
abundance: NA

CDR3nt: TGTGCCAGCAGCCCTAGCGGGGGGGCCGAGTTCTTC
CDR3aa: CASSPSGGAEFF
d_gene: TRBD2
len: 12
j_gene: TRBJ2-1
v_gene: TRBV11-3
abundance: NA

CDR3nt: TGTGCCAGCAGCCAAGATCGTACCGGACAGAGAAGAGAGACCCAGTACTTC
CDR3aa: CASSQDRTGQRRETQYF
d_gene: NA
len: 17
j_gene: TRBJ2-5
v_gene: TRBV3-1/TRBV3-2
abundance: NA

CDR3nt: TGTGCCAGCTCACCCGGGACAGGGATGGACAATGAGCAGTTCTTC
CDR3aa: CASSPGTGMDNEQFF
d_gene: TRBD1
len: 15
j_gene: TRBJ2-1
v_gene: TRBV18
abundance: NA

CDR3nt: TGTGCCAGCAGCATGGGACATCGCACAGATACGCAGTATTTT
CDR3aa: CASSMGHRTDTQYF
d_gene: NA
len: 14
j_gene: TRBJ2-3
v_gene: TRBV11-3
abundance: NA

CDR3nt: TGTGCCAGCAGGTTGGACGGCCCCAACATATATTTT
CDR3aa: CASRLDGPNIYF
d_gene: NA
len: 12
j_gene: TRBJ1-3
v_gene: TRBV12-3/TRBV12-4
abundance: NA

CDR3nt: TGTGCCAGCAGCAGGGAACAGGGGGTTAAAGGCTACACCTTC
CDR3aa: CASSREQGVKGYTF
d_gene: TRBD1
len: 14
j_gene: TRBJ1-2
v_gene: TRBV7-2
abundance: once

CDR3nt: TGTGCCAGCAGCCAAGGAGCGGGGGGGCGGACAGATACGCAGTATTTT
CDR3aa: CASSQGAGGRTDTQYF
d_gene: TRBD2
len: 16
j_gene: TRBJ2-3
v_gene: TRBV7-6
abundance: NA

CDR3nt: TGTGCCAGCAGCTTAGTAAAGCGCGGGGGGCTCTCCTACGAGCAGTACTTC
CDR3aa: CASSLVKRGGLSYEQYF
d_gene: TRBD2
len: 17
j_gene: TRBJ2-7
v_gene: TRBV7-8
abundance: NA

CDR3nt: TGTGCCAGCAGCGTAGAAGGGGGCTATGGCTACACCTTC
CDR3aa: CASSVEGGYGYTF
d_gene: NA
len: 13
j_gene: TRBJ1-2
v_gene: TRBV9
abundance: NA

CDR3nt: TGCGCCAGCAGCCAAGAGGCCAAGTCTAACTATGGCTACACCTTC
CDR3aa: CASSQEAKSNYGYTF
d_gene: NA
len: 15
j_gene: TRBJ1-2
v_gene: TRBV4-1
abundance: NA

CDR3nt: TGCGCCAGCAGCCTTGGGACAGGGGTAGACTCCTATAATTCACCCCTCCACTTT
CDR3aa: CASSLGTGVDSYNSPLHF
d_gene: TRBD1
len: 18
j_gene: TRBJ1-6
v_gene: TRBV4-1
abundance: NA

CDR3nt: TGTGCCAGCAGCTTAACAGGGTTGGGGGAGACCCAGTACTTC
CDR3aa: CASSLTGLGETQYF
d_gene: NA
len: 14
j_gene: TRBJ2-5
v_gene: TRBV7-6
abundance: NA

CDR3nt: TGCGCCAGCAGCCAAGATACGGTTAGCTCCTACGAGCAGTACTTC
CDR3aa: CASSQDTVSSYEQYF
d_gene: NA
len: 15
j_gene: TRBJ2-7
v_gene: TRBV4-3
abundance: NA

CDR3nt: TGCGCCAGCAGCCCCCGGGACAGAGAGATAGATACGCAGTATTTT
CDR3aa: CASSPRDREIDTQYF
d_gene: TRBD1
len: 15
j_gene: TRBJ2-3
v_gene: TRBV4-1
abundance: NA

CDR3nt: TGTGCCAGCAGCGAAACTAGCGGGGGCCTCACAGATACGCAGTATTTT
CDR3aa: CASSETSGGLTDTQYF
d_gene: TRBD2
len: 16
j_gene: TRBJ2-3
v_gene: TRBV9
abundance: NA

CDR3nt: TGTGCCAGCAGCCAAGTATTGGCGGGGGGTACCCAGTACTTC
CDR3aa: CASSQVLAGGTQYF
d_gene: TRBD2
len: 14
j_gene: TRBJ2-5
v_gene: TRBV4-2
abundance: NA

CDR3nt: TGTGCCAGCAGCCAGGGCGGGGGGATCAAAAACATTCAGTACTTC
CDR3aa: CASSQGGGIKNIQYF
d_gene: TRBD2
len: 15
j_gene: TRBJ2-4
v_gene: TRBV4-2
abundance: NA

CDR3nt: TGCGCCAGCAGTGAGATACAGGCCCCGAACACCGGGGAGCTGTTTTTT
CDR3aa: CASSEIQAPNTGELFF
d_gene: NA
len: 16
j_gene: TRBJ2-2
v_gene: TRBV10-1
abundance: once

CDR3nt: TGCGCCAGCAGTCAAAATCCCCGGTGCTCACAGAGCTCCTACGAGCAGTACTTC
CDR3aa: CASSQNPRCSQSSYEQYF
d_gene: NA
len: 18
j_gene: TRBJ2-7
v_gene: TRBV23-1
abundance: once

CDR3nt: TGTGCCAGCAGCCAAGATCGGAGGACAGGGGATCGATACGTCAACACCGGGGAGCTGTTTTTT
CDR3aa: CASSQDRRTGDRYVNTGELFF
d_gene: TRBD1
len: 21
j_gene: TRBJ2-2
v_gene: TRBV3-1/TRBV3-2
abundance: few

CDR3nt: TGTGCCAGCAGCCACTCCGGCCTAGGAGGCACTGAAGCTTTCTTT
CDR3aa: CASSHSGLGGTEAFF
d_gene: NA
len: 15
j_gene: TRBJ1-1
v_gene: TRBV3-1/TRBV3-2
abundance: NA

CDR3nt: TGTGCCAGCAGTCTAGAGAACGGAAACACCATATATTTT
CDR3aa: CASSLENGNTIYF
d_gene: NA
len: 13
j_gene: TRBJ1-3
v_gene: TRBV12-3/TRBV12-4
abundance: NA

CDR3nt: TGTGCCAGCTCACCACGCCCGACGGGGGAGACCCAGTACTTC
CDR3aa: CASSPRPTGETQYF
d_gene: NA
len: 14
j_gene: TRBJ2-5
v_gene: TRBV18
abundance: NA

CDR3nt: TGTGCCAGCAGCCCCGCGGGTGGAGGGGATGGCAAAAACATTCAGTACTTC
CDR3aa: CASSPAGGGDGKNIQYF
d_gene: NA
len: 17
j_gene: TRBJ2-4
v_gene: TRBV7-9
abundance: NA

CDR3nt: TGCGCCAGCAGCTCAGGGGACTATGGCTACACCTTC
CDR3aa: CASSSGDYGYTF
d_gene: NA
len: 12
j_gene: TRBJ1-2
v_gene: TRBV5-1
abundance: NA

CDR3nt: TGTGCCAGCAGTTACTTCAGGGGGAGCTCTGGAAACACCATATATTTT
CDR3aa: CASSYFRGSSGNTIYF
d_gene: TRBD1
len: 16
j_gene: TRBJ1-3
v_gene: TRBV6-5
abundance: NA

CDR3nt: TGCAGCGTTGCGGTGAACACTGAAGCTTTCTTT
CDR3aa: CSVAVNTEAFF
d_gene: NA
len: 11
j_gene: TRBJ1-1
v_gene: TRBV29-1
abundance: few

CDR3nt: TGTGCCAGCAGCCACATCGGGCGGCCCGGTGAGCAGTTCTTC
CDR3aa: CASSHIGRPGEQFF
d_gene: NA
len: 14
j_gene: TRBJ2-1
v_gene: TRBV14
abundance: NA

CDR3nt: TGCGCCAGCAGCCAAGACCCGGACAGTTATAATTCACCCCTCCACTTT
CDR3aa: CASSQDPDSYNSPLHF
d_gene: NA
len: 16
j_gene: TRBJ1-6
v_gene: TRBV4-1
abundance: NA

CDR3nt: TGCGCCACCCGCCGGGACTCAGGCGAAAAACTGTTTTTT
CDR3aa: CATRRDSGEKLFF
d_gene: NA
len: 13
j_gene: TRBJ1-4
v_gene: TRBV5-1
abundance: NA

CDR3nt: TGTGCCAGCAGCTTCCGGGAGACCCAGTACTTC
CDR3aa: CASSFRETQYF
d_gene: NA
len: 11
j_gene: TRBJ2-5
v_gene: TRBV11-2
abundance: once

CDR3nt: TGTGCCAGCAGCCTCTACACAGATACGCAGTATTTT
CDR3aa: CASSLYTDTQYF
d_gene: NA
len: 12
j_gene: TRBJ2-3
v_gene: TRBV5-5
abundance: NA

CDR3nt: TGTGCCAGCTCCTACATTAATGCAGGGGGCGGAACAGATACGCAGTATTTT
CDR3aa: CASSYINAGGGTDTQYF
d_gene: TRBD1
len: 17
j_gene: TRBJ2-3
v_gene: TRBV18
abundance: NA

CDR3nt: TGTGCCAGCTCCTCAAGGGGCCACCTCAATCAGCCCCAGCATTTT
CDR3aa: CASSSRGHLNQPQHF
d_gene: NA
len: 15
j_gene: TRBJ1-5
v_gene: TRBV18
abundance: NA

CDR3nt: TGTGCCAGTAGTATTGGTAGGGATGTCCAGCCCCAGCATTTT
CDR3aa: CASSIGRDVQPQHF
d_gene: NA
len: 14
j_gene: TRBJ1-5
v_gene: TRBV19
abundance: NA

CDR3nt: TGTGCCAGCAGCAGATGGGATAGCAATCAGCCCCAGCATTTT
CDR3aa: CASSRWDSNQPQHF
d_gene: NA
len: 14
j_gene: TRBJ1-5
v_gene: TRBV6-5
abundance: NA

CDR3nt: TGTGCCACCAGTGAGTCTAGCGGGGGGGCCCCCGGGGAGCTGTTTTTT
CDR3aa: CATSESSGGAPGELFF
d_gene: TRBD2
len: 16
j_gene: TRBJ2-2
v_gene: TRBV24-1
abundance: NA

CDR3nt: TGTGCCAGTAGTATATATCGTCCGGACACCACTAACTATGGCTACACCTTC
CDR3aa: CASSIYRPDTTNYGYTF
d_gene: NA
len: 17
j_gene: TRBJ1-2
v_gene: TRBV19
abundance: NA

CDR3nt: TGTGCCAGCAGCGGGATAGGGGCGAGGGGCTTTCCTTTGAACACTGAAGCTTTCTTT
CDR3aa: CASSGIGARGFPLNTEAFF
d_gene: NA
len: 19
j_gene: TRBJ1-1
v_gene: TRBV9
abundance: once

CDR3nt: TGTGCCAGCAGCTTGGATATATTTGGGGGTGGTGGCGAAAAACTGTTTTTT
CDR3aa: CASSLDIFGGGGEKLFF
d_gene: NA
len: 17
j_gene: TRBJ1-4
v_gene: TRBV7-2
abundance: NA

CDR3nt: TGCGCCAGCAGCTTGGGTATGGTAACGACTACCCGGTTTTACAATGAGCAGTTCTTC
CDR3aa: CASSLGMVTTTRFYNEQFF
d_gene: NA
len: 19
j_gene: TRBJ2-1
v_gene: TRBV5-1
abundance: NA

CDR3nt: TGCGCCAGCAGCCCGACAGCCTCGAACACTGAAGCTTTCTTT
CDR3aa: CASSPTASNTEAFF
d_gene: NA
len: 14
j_gene: TRBJ1-1
v_gene: TRBV5-1
abundance: once

CDR3nt: TGTGCCAGCAGTTTATTAGGGTACACTGAAGCTTTCTTT
CDR3aa: CASSLLGYTEAFF
d_gene: NA
len: 13
j_gene: TRBJ1-1
v_gene: TRBV27
abundance: NA

CDR3nt: TGTGCCAGCAGTGACGGGACAGCTAATGAAAAACTGTTTTTT
CDR3aa: CASSDGTANEKLFF
d_gene: TRBD1
len: 14
j_gene: TRBJ1-4
v_gene: TRBV6-1
abundance: NA